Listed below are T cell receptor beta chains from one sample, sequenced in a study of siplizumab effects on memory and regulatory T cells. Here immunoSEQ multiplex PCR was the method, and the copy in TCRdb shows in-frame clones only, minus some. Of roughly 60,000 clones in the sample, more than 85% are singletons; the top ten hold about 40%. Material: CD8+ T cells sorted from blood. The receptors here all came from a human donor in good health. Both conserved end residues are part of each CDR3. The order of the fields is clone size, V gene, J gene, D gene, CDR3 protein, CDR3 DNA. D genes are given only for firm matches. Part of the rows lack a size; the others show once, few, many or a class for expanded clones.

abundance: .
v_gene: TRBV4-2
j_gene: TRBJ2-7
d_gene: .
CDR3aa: CASSPLAASSYEQYF
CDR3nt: TGTGCCAGCAGCCCGCTAGCAGCTAGCTCCTACGAGCAGTACTTC

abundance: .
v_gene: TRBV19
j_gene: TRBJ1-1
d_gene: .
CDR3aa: CASRAGLEYAEAFF
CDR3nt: TGTGCCAGTAGGGCGGGACTTGAGTACGCTGAAGCTTTCTTT

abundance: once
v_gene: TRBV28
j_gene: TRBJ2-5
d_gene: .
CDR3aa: CASSLGSGETQYF
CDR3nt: TGTGCCAGCAGTTTGGGTTCTGGAGAGACCCAGTACTTC

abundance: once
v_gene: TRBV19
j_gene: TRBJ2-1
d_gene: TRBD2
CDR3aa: CASSITSGSHNEQFF
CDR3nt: TGTGCCAGTAGTATAACTAGCGGGAGTCACAATGAGCAGTTCTTC

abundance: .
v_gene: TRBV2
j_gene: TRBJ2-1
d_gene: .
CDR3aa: CATRDGYNEQFF
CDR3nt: TGTGCCACACGGGACGGCTACAATGAGCAGTTCTTC

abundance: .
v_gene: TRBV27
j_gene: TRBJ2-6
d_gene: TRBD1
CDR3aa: CASAWTGGLSSGANVLTF
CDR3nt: TGTGCCAGCGCCTGGACAGGGGGATTGTCTAGCGGGGCCAACGTCCTGACTTTC

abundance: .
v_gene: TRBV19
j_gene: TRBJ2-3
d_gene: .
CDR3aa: CASSITGSADTQYF
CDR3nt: TGTGCCAGTAGTATAACAGGTTCGGCAGATACGCAGTATTTT

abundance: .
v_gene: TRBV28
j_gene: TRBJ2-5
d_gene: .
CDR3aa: CASSSGEGETQYF
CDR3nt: TGTGCCAGCAGTTCCGGGGAAGGAGAGACCCAGTACTTC

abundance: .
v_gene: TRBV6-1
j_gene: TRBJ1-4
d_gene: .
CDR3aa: CASRDRATNEKLFF
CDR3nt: TGTGCCAGCAGAGACAGAGCAACTAATGAAAAACTGTTTTTT

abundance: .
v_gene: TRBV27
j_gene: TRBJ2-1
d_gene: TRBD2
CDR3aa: CASSLSSWSGRSDEQFF
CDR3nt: TGTGCCAGCAGTTTATCCTCCTGGAGCGGGAGGAGCGATGAGCAGTTCTTC

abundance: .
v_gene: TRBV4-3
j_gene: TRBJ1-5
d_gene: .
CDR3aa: CASSQGYSNQPQHF
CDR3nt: TGCGCCAGCAGCCAAGGGTATAGCAATCAGCCCCAGCATTTT

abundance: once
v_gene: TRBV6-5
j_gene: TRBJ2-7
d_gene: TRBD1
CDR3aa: CASSPVQGYEQYF
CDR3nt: TGTGCCAGCAGTCCCGTACAGGGGTACGAGCAGTACTTC

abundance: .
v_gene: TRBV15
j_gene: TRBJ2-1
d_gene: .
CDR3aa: CATSAPQGNYNEQFF
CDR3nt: TGTGCCACCAGCGCTCCTCAGGGGAACTACAATGAGCAGTTCTTC

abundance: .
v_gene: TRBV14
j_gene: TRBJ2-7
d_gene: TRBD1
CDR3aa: CASSQKGQGYEQYF
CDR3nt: TGTGCCAGCAGCCAGAAGGGACAGGGCTACGAGCAGTACTTC

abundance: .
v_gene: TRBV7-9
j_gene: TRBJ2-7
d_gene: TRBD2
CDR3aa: CATGSGNYEQYF
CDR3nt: TGTGCCACGGGGAGCGGGAACTACGAGCAGTACTTC

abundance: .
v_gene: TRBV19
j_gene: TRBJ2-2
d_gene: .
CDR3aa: CASSIFTGELFF
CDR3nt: TGTGCCAGTAGTATTTTCACCGGGGAGCTGTTTTTT

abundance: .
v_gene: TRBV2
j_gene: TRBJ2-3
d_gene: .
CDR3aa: CASSGHRRTDTQYF
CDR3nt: TGTGCCAGCAGTGGGCACCGCCGCACAGATACGCAGTATTTT

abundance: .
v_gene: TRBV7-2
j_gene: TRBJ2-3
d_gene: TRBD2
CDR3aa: CASSASGSRDTQYF
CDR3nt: TGTGCCAGCAGCGCGAGCGGGAGTCGAGATACGCAGTATTTT

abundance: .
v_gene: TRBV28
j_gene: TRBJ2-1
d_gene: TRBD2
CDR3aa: CASSLRREERYNEQFF
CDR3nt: TGTGCCAGCAGCCTGAGGCGGGAGGAGAGGTACAATGAGCAGTTCTTC

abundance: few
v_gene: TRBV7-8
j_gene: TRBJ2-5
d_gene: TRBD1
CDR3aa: CASSWTGYETQYF
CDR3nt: TGTGCCAGCAGCTGGACAGGGTACGAGACCCAGTACTTC

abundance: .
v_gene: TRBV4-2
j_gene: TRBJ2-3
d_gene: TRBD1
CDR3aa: CASSPEGQSTDTQYF
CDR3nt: TGTGCCAGCAGCCCCGAGGGACAGAGCACAGATACGCAGTATTTT

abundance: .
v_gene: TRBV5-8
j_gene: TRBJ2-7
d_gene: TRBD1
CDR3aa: CASGWTGSIYEQYF
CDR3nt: TGTGCCAGCGGTTGGACAGGGTCAATCTACGAGCAGTACTTC

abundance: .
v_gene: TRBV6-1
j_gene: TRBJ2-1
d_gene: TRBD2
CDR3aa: CASSVTSGLYNEQFF
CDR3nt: TGTGCCAGCAGTGTTACTAGCGGACTCTACAATGAGCAGTTCTTC

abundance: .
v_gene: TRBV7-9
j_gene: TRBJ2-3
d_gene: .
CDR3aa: CASSLGEGGSTDTQYF
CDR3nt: TGTGCCAGCAGCTTAGGAGAGGGAGGTAGCACAGATACGCAGTATTTT

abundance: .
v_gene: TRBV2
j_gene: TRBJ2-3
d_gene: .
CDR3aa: CAIQVQGTDTQYF
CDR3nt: TGTGCCATCCAGGTTCAGGGCACAGATACGCAGTATTTT

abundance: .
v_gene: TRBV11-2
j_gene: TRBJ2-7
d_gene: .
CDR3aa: CASSLGGRTYEQYF
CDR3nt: TGTGCCAGCAGCTTAGGAGGTCGGACCTACGAGCAGTACTTC

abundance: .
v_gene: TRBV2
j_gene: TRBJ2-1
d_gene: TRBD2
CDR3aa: CASSGLAGVYNEQFF
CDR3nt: TGTGCCAGCAGTGGACTAGCGGGAGTTTACAATGAGCAGTTCTTC

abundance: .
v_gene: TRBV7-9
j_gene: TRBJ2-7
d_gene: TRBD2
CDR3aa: CASSFSRESSYEQYF
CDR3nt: TGTGCCAGCAGCTTTTCGCGGGAGAGCTCCTACGAGCAGTACTTC

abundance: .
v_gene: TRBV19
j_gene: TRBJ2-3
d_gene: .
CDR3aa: CASSLEWMDTQYF
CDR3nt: TGTGCCAGTAGCCTAGAATGGATGGATACGCAGTATTTT

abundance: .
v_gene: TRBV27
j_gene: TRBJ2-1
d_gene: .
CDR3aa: CASSPPDYDNEQFF
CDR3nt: TGTGCCAGCAGTCCCCCGGACTACGACAATGAGCAGTTCTTC

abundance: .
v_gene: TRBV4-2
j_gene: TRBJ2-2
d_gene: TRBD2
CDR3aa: CASSQGARTSGITGELFF
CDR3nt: TGTGCCAGCAGCCAGGGGGCTAGGACTAGCGGGATAACCGGGGAGCTGTTTTTT

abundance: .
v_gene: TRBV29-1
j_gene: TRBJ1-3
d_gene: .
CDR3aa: CSVYTSSGNTIYF
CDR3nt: TGCAGCGTGTACACGAGCTCTGGAAACACCATATATTTT

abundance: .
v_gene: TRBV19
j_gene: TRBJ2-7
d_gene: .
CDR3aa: CASSAAKGGLYEQYF
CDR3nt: TGTGCCAGTAGTGCCGCTAAGGGGGGTCTCTACGAGCAGTACTTC